This TCR beta chain derives from a study of response to subunit inactivated influenza vaccine. Broader study findings: After each seasonal influenza vaccination, few new T cells are recruited, the authors suggested.

In TCRdb, the RT-PCR reads were re-called with MiXCR into one record per CDR3 protein. The sample lists about half a million distinct CDR3 sequences, about 7.6% seen once, with 10% to 15% in the top ten. CDR1 is DFQATT, CDR2 SNEGSKA, per germline (reference sequence). Trimming removed 3 bases from V and 0 bases from J; junction bases left unmatched: 7. The CDR3 runs to 16 residues. In its sample, this clonotype was seen a few times. The antigen is unknown. This material consisted of PBMCs from blood, taken less than 30 months after vaccination. The sequence derives from a man aged 45 to 70 who received an inactivated influenza vaccine. The chain links TRBV20-1 to TRBJ1-5, with TRBD1 identical over 8 bases. CDR3: CSARETGEGSNQPQHF. The CDR3 DNA sequence: TGCAGTGCTAGGGAGACAGGGGAAGGTAGCAATCAGCCCCAGCATTTT.